This T cell receptor (beta chain) comes out of a study of blood T cell repertoires in COVID-19. Study overall: Among Cohort 3 donors, those recovered had two negative PCRs, clearance, or symptom resolution. T cells, B-cell-depleted T cells, or PBMCs provided the cDNA or gDNA that served as material.

Libraries were prepared by immunoSEQ multiplex PCR; TCRdb keeps only in-frame clonotypes and omits some of them. Here the sample spans some 200,000 clones, approximately 87% being singletons. This clone showed up just once. The CDR3 sequence is 16 residues long. Losses at the gene ends were 2 bases for V and 4 bases for J; bases not matched to a gene: 11. Germline V gene data show CDR1 as GTSNPN and CDR2 as SVGIG (reference sequence). The sample taken for sequencing was PBMCs or T cells enriched from blood (not recorded which). The V gene is TRBV30, the J gene TRBJ1-2, with TRBD1 matching 9 bases. The clonotype originates from a woman between 45 and 60 years old in a cohort exposed to, infected with or recovered from COVID-19 (not recorded which). In nucleotides, the CDR3 is TGTGCCTGGAGTACGGACAGGGGCTTTAAGGGCTATGGCTACACCTTC. It specifies CAWSTDRGFKGYGYTF.